One sample yielded the 17 T cell receptor beta chains listed below, sequenced in a study of identical twins. TCRdb ran MiXCR on the 5' RACE reads and lists one entry per CDR3 protein. Seen here are roughly 150,000 distinct CDR3 sequences, 3% to 4.5% observed once, and the top ten hold 8.1%. The source material was memory T cells sorted from blood. The receptors stem from a man between 18 and 35 years old in good health.

This clonotype was found a few times. This sequence joins TRBV7-9 and TRBJ2-3; 8 nucleotides agree with TRBD1. Germline assignment: CDR1 SEHNR and CDR2 FQNEAQ (reference sequence). The CDR3 spans 17 residues. Trimming took 2 bases from V and 2 from J; bases not matched to a gene: 9. The CDR3 bases are TGTGCCAGCAGCTTACGACAGGGGTTGTCCGCCACAGATACGCAGTATTTT. This codes for CASSLRQGLSATDTQYF.

This clonotype was counted ten times or more. The CDR3 nucleotides read TGTGCCAGCAGTTTGGGGGACAGGGGGAACACTGAAGCTTTCTTT. Translation gives CASSLGDRGNTEAFF. The rearrangement joins TRBV12-3 or TRBV12-4 to TRBJ1-1, with 10 positions matching TRBD1. Losses at the gene ends were 3 bases for V and 1 base for J; bases not matched to a gene: 2. The CDR3 contains 15 residues.

In its sample, this clonotype was seen many times. This chain uses TRBV19 with TRBJ2-2, with a possible D match to TRBD1 (6 bases). CDR3 length: 15 residues. CDR1 LNHDA and CDR2 SQIVND come from the germline V gene (reference sequence). Trimming cost V 3 bases and J 5 bases, with 13 bases left between them. The CDR3 DNA follows: TGTGCCAGTAGTATCCAGGACAGTATAACCGGGGAGCTGTTTTTT. Its protein product is CASSIQDSITGELFF.

This clonotype was picked up many times. The chain carries TRBV20-1 and TRBJ2-1; 7 bases match TRBD1. V dropped 7 bases and J dropped 12; count of bases not matched to a gene: 21. This CDR3 spans 15 amino acids. Germline V CDR1 and CDR2: DFQATT, SNEGSKA (reference sequence). In nucleotides, the CDR3 is TGCAGTGTCCCTTCCCCCTCGACAGGGCGCCTTATGCAGTTCTTC. The encoded protein is CSVPSPSTGRLMQFF.

The sample holds many counts of this clonotype. The rearrangement joins TRBV21-1 to TRBJ2-6; the table's D call, TRBD1, was not checked against the DNA. TRBV21-1 is an annotated pseudogene. This CDR3 spans 19 amino acids. CDR3 DNA sequence: TGTGCCAGCAGCACGGGACCCCGGGACGCCAGGTCTGGGGCCAACGTCCTGACTTTC. It yields the protein CASSTGPRDARSGANVLTF.

This clonotype was detected ten times or more. The chain links TRBV19 to TRBJ1-2, with TRBD1 matching 8 bases. This CDR3 comprises 15 residues. The V gene's germline CDR1 is LNHDA and CDR2 SQIVND (reference sequence). The J segment lost 4 bases and the V segment lost 5 bases, leaving 9 bases of the junction unmatched. The CDR3 DNA is TGTGCCAGTAGTTTACAGACAGGGGTCGGCTATGGCTACACCTTC. Its translation is CASSLQTGVGYGYTF.

This clonotype appeared many times. The chain has TRBV27 and TRBJ2-1; tentative D call: TRBD1 (5 bases). Trimming took off 2 bases at V and 3 bases at J, with 11 bases between the two ends. Germline values: CDR1 MNHEY, CDR2 SMNVEV (reference sequence). This CDR3 is built from 15 residues. The CDR3 spells CASSLTARVYNEQFF. For the CDR3, the DNA is TGTGCCAGCAGTTTAACTGCCAGGGTCTACAATGAGCAGTTCTTC.

This clonotype was seen repeatedly, ten times or more. The genes are TRBV6-2 or TRBV6-3 and TRBJ2-2; TRBD1 matches at 8 bases. The CDR3 has 15 residues. Germline lookup yields CDR1 MNHEY and CDR2 SVGEGT. With V trimmed by 6 bases and J by 4 bases, 7 bases remained unmatched. The CDR3 DNA sequence: TGTGCCAGCAGGCGACAGGGGTGGAGCACCGGGGAGCTGTTTTTT. Its translation is CASRRQGWSTGELFF.

This clonotype has a count of ten or more. This rearrangement joins TRBV28 to TRBJ2-5; D is unresolved. Germline-derived CDR1 and CDR2 are MDHEN and SYDVKM. This CDR3 comprises 12 residues. The V end lost 8 bases, the J end lost 4 bases, and 11 bases lay between the germline ends. CDR3: CASDMDRETQYF. In DNA form, the CDR3 reads TGTGCCAGCGATATGGATCGAGAGACCCAGTACTTC.

This clonotype has ten or more counts. V is TRBV11-2 and J is TRBJ2-1, with TRBD2 identical over 7 bases. This CDR3 comprises 16 residues. The trim removed 8 bases at V and 4 bases at J, leaving 14 bases unmatched. Germline CDR1 reads SGHAT; CDR2 reads FQNNGV. CDR3 DNA: TGTGCCAGCTCTCGCGGGGTATGGCGGGAGTACAATGAGCAGTTCTTC. Amino acid sequence: CASSRGVWREYNEQFF.

There are many counts of this clonotype. The CDR3 DNA reads as TGTGCCAGCAGCTTGGTCGGAATATACAATGAGCAGTTCTTC. Its translation: CASSLVGIYNEQFF. The chain joins TRBV5-6 to TRBJ2-1; D not certain. With 0 bases removed from V and 4 bases from J, the gap between germline ends came to 8 bases. The CDR3 is 14 amino acids. Germline V gives CDR1 SGHDT, CDR2 YYEEEE. Looking up the rest from reference TRBV5-6 and TRBJ2-1 gives the full variable domain: DAGVTQSPTHLIKTRGQQVTLRCSPKSGHDTVSWYQQALGQGPQFIFQYYEEEERQRGNFPDRFSGHQFPNYSSELNVNALLLGDSALYLCASSLVGIYNEQFFGPGTRLTVL.

The sample holds a few counts of this clonotype. The chain recombines TRBV30 with TRBJ1-1, with a tentative D call TRBD1 (5 bases). This CDR3 is built from 14 residues. Between the trimmed V and J ends, which lost 3 bases and 5 bases, there was a span of 16 bases. Germline CDR1 reads GTSNPN; CDR2 reads SVGIG (reference sequence). The CDR3 region is CAWRAPPRATEAFF. In DNA form, the CDR3 reads TGTGCCTGGAGGGCCCCCCCCAGGGCGACTGAAGCTTTCTTT.

This clonotype was detected many times. The chain carries TRBV5-1 and TRBJ2-7; a weak D match, TRBD1 (5 bases). CDR3 length: 14 amino acids. Trimming left V 0 bases short and J 2 bases short, with 9 bases between. Germline lookup yields CDR1 SGHRS and CDR2 YFSETQ. The CDR3 bases are TGCGCCAGCAGCTTGGGCGACAGCACCTACGAGCAGTACTTC. Residues: CASSLGDSTYEQYF.

This clonotype was picked up many times. The V gene is TRBV5-6, the J gene TRBJ2-3; 14 bases are shared with TRBD2. Trimming at V came to 2 bases and at J to 4 bases, leaving 12 bases not matched to a gene. The CDR3 extends over 19 amino acids. Germline CDR1 and CDR2: SGHDT and YYEEEE. CDR3 DNA sequence: TGTGCCAGCAGCTTCGGGTTCGGGACTAGCGGGAGTCGTCCAGATACGCAGTATTTT. Protein product: CASSFGFGTSGSRPDTQYF.

This clonotype was seen repeatedly, ten times or more. This sequence joins TRBV11-2 and TRBJ1-2; perhaps TRBD1 as D (5 bases). The CDR3 is 13 amino acids. Germline V CDR1 and CDR2: SGHAT, FQNNGV. V lost 2 bases, J lost 6 bases, and 10 bases lay in between. This CDR3 reads CASSLMLDNGYTF. The CDR3 coding sequence is TGTGCCAGCAGCTTAATGCTGGACAATGGCTACACCTTC.

This clonotype showed up many times. The V call is TRBV29-1, the J call TRBJ1-2; D is possibly TRBD1 (5 bases). The ends were cut back, 4 bases at V and 4 bases at J, with 16 bases in the middle. CDR1 is SQVTM, CDR2 ANQGSEA, per germline. CDR3 length: 14 amino acids. CDR3 loop: CSVVGPHAGYGYTF. DNA of the CDR3: TGCAGCGTTGTGGGGCCACACGCGGGCTATGGCTACACCTTC.

This clonotype was seen many times. The chain uses TRBV5-1 and TRBJ1-2, with D uncertain. The length of the CDR3 is 13 residues. The germline V and J ends were trimmed by 1 base and 5 bases, with 9 bases remaining between them. Germline V gene sequence: CDR1 SGHRS, CDR2 YFSETQ. The CDR3 sequence is CASSLTTDYGYTF. The CDR3 region has the DNA TGCGCCAGCAGCTTGACGACGGATTATGGCTACACCTTC.